One sample yielded the 30 T cell receptor beta chains listed below, sequenced in a study of blood T cell repertoires in COVID-19. Sequencing was performed with immunoSEQ multiplex PCR; in TCRdb, only in-frame clones are kept and a portion is missing. The sample yields 380,000 or so clones, more than 70% seen once. The sample comprised PBMCs or T cells enriched from blood (not recorded which). Every receptor here comes from a man aged 25-45 years who had recovered from COVID-19.

The J gene is TRBJ1-6, the V gene TRBV19, with 8 bases identical to TRBD1. The germline gives CDR1 LNHDA, CDR2 SQIVND (reference sequence). J lost 7 bases, V lost 1 base, and 3 bases had no gene match. The CDR3 has 15 amino acids. The chain's CDR3 is CASSIVHRGNSPLHF. CDR3 nucleotide sequence: TGTGCCAGTAGTATAGTTCACAGGGGGAATTCACCCCTCCACTTT.

V usage is TRBV2 and J usage is TRBJ2-2, with TRBD1 matching 8 bases. This CDR3 contains 17 residues. The V gene's germline CDR1 is SNHLY and CDR2 FYNNEI. V shed 6 bases, J shed 1 base, and the junction held 10 bases outside the gene matches. Here the CDR3 reads CASSKHAGTGNTGELFF. The CDR3 coding sequence is TGTGCCAGCAGCAAGCACGCCGGGACAGGGAACACCGGGGAGCTGTTTTTT. The full variable domain, completed using reference TRBV2 and TRBJ2-2, is EPEVTQTPSHQVTQMGQEVILRCVPISNHLYFYWYRQILGQKVEFLVSFYNNEISEKSEIFDDQFSVERPDGSNFTLKIRSTKLEDSAMYFCASSKHAGTGNTGELFFGEGSRLTVL.

V and J are TRBV30 and TRBJ1-4, with D perhaps TRBD1 (5 bases). V was trimmed by 2 bases and J by 7 bases, leaving 11 bases between them. CDR1 GTSNPN and CDR2 SVGIG come from the germline V gene (reference sequence). The CDR3 extends over 13 amino acids. The CDR3 reads CAWSPRRGEKLFF. The CDR3 DNA reads TGTGCCTGGAGTCCCCGGAGGGGTGAAAAACTGTTTTTT.

The gene calls are TRBV7-9 and TRBJ1-1, with 8 positions matching TRBD1. This CDR3 contains 14 residues. Germline V gene sequence: CDR1 SEHNR, CDR2 FQNEAQ (reference sequence). V lost 7 bases, J lost 2 bases, and 6 bases stayed unmatched. The CDR3 loop reads CASIGQGSNTEAFF. Here the CDR3 DNA reads TGTGCCAGCATCGGACAGGGCTCTAACACTGAAGCTTTCTTT.

The CDR3 sequence: CASSNTPGQLNEQFF. The DNA for the CDR3 is TGTGCCAGCAGTAATACACCGGGACAGTTGAATGAGCAGTTCTTC. J is TRBJ2-1 and V is TRBV6-5; 7 nucleotides line up with TRBD1. The CDR3 consists of 15 residues. The ends lost 5 bases at V and 7 bases at J; junction bases unmatched: 11. Per the germline V gene, CDR1 is MNHEY and CDR2 is SVGAGI.

This chain links TRBV7-9 with TRBJ1-4; D gene ambiguous. Germline CDR1 reads SEHNR; CDR2 reads FQNEAQ (reference sequence). CDR3 length: 17 residues. Trimming pared 5 bases from V and 0 bases from J, leaving 16 bases between. The CDR3 protein is CASSPRGRTATNEKLFF. Written as DNA, the CDR3 is TGTGCCAGCAGCCCAAGAGGGCGGACTGCAACTAATGAAAAACTGTTTTTT.

The genes are TRBV6-2 or TRBV6-3 and TRBJ2-7, with TRBD2 matching over 10 bases. Unmatched junction bases numbered 10, after V lost 4 bases and J lost 4 bases. Germline values: CDR1 MNHEY, CDR2 SVGEGT. The CDR3 loop spans 16 amino acids. CDR3 bases: TGTGCCAGCAGTTTTCGAGGACTAGCGGAGAATTACGAGCAGTACTTC. This codes for CASSFRGLAENYEQYF.

This clone was observed once. The J gene is TRBJ2-3, the V gene TRBV14; 8 bases fit TRBD2. V was pared by 1 base and J by 5 bases, with 8 bases of the junction left unmatched. The V gene's germline CDR1 is SGHDN and CDR2 FVKESK. The CDR3 consists of 16 residues. CDR3 DNA sequence: TGTGCCAGCAGCCAAGGAAGTGTAGCGGGGATAGATACGCAGTATTTT. It yields the protein CASSQGSVAGIDTQYF.

About this clone itself: The sample carries other DNA sequences with the same CDR3. The rearrangement uses TRBV14 and TRBJ1-2; 7 bases map to TRBD1. V was clipped by 1 base and J by 8 bases; unmatched bases: 7. Looked up from germline, CDR1 is SGHDN and CDR2 is FVKESK. The CDR3 has 14 residues. Here the CDR3 DNA reads TGTGCCAGCAGCCAAGCCCGACAGGGTGGCGGCTACACCTTC. Translating it yields CASSQARQGGGYTF.

The V call is TRBV12-3 or TRBV12-4, the J call TRBJ2-1, with 8 bases lining up with TRBD2. The CDR3 spans 13 residues. Trimming took 11 bases from V and 2 from J; bases not matched to a gene: 5. The CDR3 loop reads CACILAAYNEQFF. The CDR3 region has the DNA TGTGCCTGCATACTAGCGGCCTACAATGAGCAGTTCTTC.

This sequence joins TRBV6-6 and TRBJ1-1; no reliable D call. The CDR3 spans 12 residues. Germline V lookup: CDR1 MNHNY, CDR2 SVGAGI (reference sequence). Trimming removed 11 bases at V and 0 bases at J, with 10 bases between. CDR3 in amino acids: CAGRGLNTEAFF. The CDR3 region has the DNA TGTGCCGGAAGAGGGTTGAACACTGAAGCTTTCTTT.

On this clone: Other DNA variants within this sample encode the same CDR3. The chain employs TRBV7-2 and TRBJ1-4; possibly TRBD1 for D (6 bases). The germline CDR1 and CDR2 sequences are SGHTA and FQGNSA. The length of the CDR3 is 15 residues. The V end was cut by 5 bases, the J end by 0 bases, with 10 bases between. The CDR3 reads CASSPRTATNEKLFF. The CDR3, as DNA: TGTGCCAGCAGCCCACGGACAGCAACTAATGAAAAACTGTTTTTT.

The chain couples TRBV5-1 to TRBJ2-3; D remains unclear. Trimming left V 2 bases short and J 2 bases short, with 9 bases between. CDR1 and CDR2 (germline): SGHRS, YFSETQ. The CDR3 length is 14 residues. The CDR3 loop reads CASSLATFTDTQYF. The CDR3 DNA sequence: TGCGCCAGCAGCTTAGCCACCTTCACAGATACGCAGTATTTT.

J is TRBJ1-5 and V is TRBV6-4; D ambiguous. Germline V gene data show CDR1 as MRHNA and CDR2 as SNTAGT. Trimming stripped 3 bases from V and 3 bases from J, with 6 bases between. The CDR3 length is 13 residues. CDR3 residues: CASSEEVNQPQHF. The CDR3, as DNA: TGTGCCAGCAGTGAAGAGGTCAATCAGCCCCAGCATTTT.

This clone was seen a handful of times. This chain joins TRBV4-1 and TRBJ1-1; 9 nucleotides line up with TRBD1. Looked up from germline, CDR1 is MGHRA and CDR2 is YSYEKL. The trim removed 5 bases at V and 1 base at J, leaving 11 bases unmatched. This CDR3 contains 17 residues. The CDR3 is CASSVYRGPGSNTEAFF. The CDR3 DNA is TGCGCCAGCAGCGTGTACAGGGGGCCGGGGTCGAACACTGAAGCTTTCTTT.

This clone has a handful of counts. The chain uses TRBV5-1 and TRBJ2-2; D ambiguous. Per germline, CDR1 SGHRS and CDR2 YFSETQ. Trimming removed 2 bases at V and 6 bases at J, with 5 bases between. This CDR3 has 12 residues. CDR3 nucleotides: TGCGCCAGCAGCTTTACAGCCGGGGAGCTGTTTTTT. It codes for CASSFTAGELFF.

The V gene is TRBV2, the J gene TRBJ1-1, with 7 bases lining up with TRBD1. V dropped 0 bases and J dropped 5; count of bases not matched to a gene: 3. Germline V gives CDR1 SNHLY, CDR2 FYNNEI. This CDR3 contains 14 residues. The CDR3 DNA follows: TGTGCCAGCAGTGAAGCGATGACAGGGACTGAAGCTTTCTTT. It yields the protein CASSEAMTGTEAFF.

In regard to this clone: Other DNA sequences within the sample encode an identical CDR3. This chain connects TRBV18 to TRBJ1-1, with TRBD1 matching over 10 bases. CDR3 size: 13 residues. CDR1 and CDR2 (germline): KGHSH, LQKENI. The J segment lost 7 bases and the V segment lost 3 bases, leaving 2 bases of the junction unmatched. The CDR3 loop is CASSPRDRGEAFF. CDR3 in DNA: TGTGCCAGCTCACCCCGGGACAGGGGTGAAGCTTTCTTT.

The chain joins TRBV3-1 (or the pseudogene TRBV3-2) to TRBJ2-3; 10 positions match TRBD2. The CDR3 has 17 amino acids. Germline V gene lookup returns CDR1 LGHDT and CDR2 YNNKEL (reference sequence). V shed 1 base, J shed 2 bases, and the junction held 6 bases outside the gene matches. As DNA, the CDR3 is TGTGCCAGCAGCCAAGGCTCAGCGGGGGGGCTCACAGATACGCAGTATTTT. It yields the protein CASSQGSAGGLTDTQYF.

V is TRBV19 and J is TRBJ1-5; D ambiguous. The CDR3 runs 12 residues. Germline V CDR1 and CDR2: LNHDA, SQIVND (reference sequence). With 1 base removed from V and 4 bases from J, the gap between germline ends came to 2 bases. DNA of the CDR3: TGTGCCAGTAGTATAGCAAATCAGCCCCAGCATTTT. It yields the protein CASSIANQPQHF.

This rearrangement joins TRBV18 to TRBJ2-3, with TRBD2 identical over 8 bases. Germline loops: CDR1 KGHSH, CDR2 LQKENI. CDR3 size: 14 residues. V trimming: 5 bases; J trimming: 4 bases; junction bases outside the gene matches: 5. The CDR3 here is CASSGSTSADTQYF. CDR3 DNA: TGTGCCAGCTCAGGTTCGACTAGCGCAGATACGCAGTATTTT.

The CDR3 DNA reads TGTGCCAGCAGCTCCGGACTAGCGGGGGAAGATACGCAGTATTTT. Its protein product is CASSSGLAGEDTQYF. The rearrangement joins TRBV7-2 to TRBJ2-3; TRBD2 aligns across 13 bases. CDR1 and CDR2 from the germline V gene are SGHTA and FQGNSA. The CDR3 consists of 15 residues. V shed 4 bases, J shed 5 bases, and the junction held 3 bases outside the gene matches.

V gene TRBV19 combines with J gene TRBJ2-1; D uncertain. The V end lost 3 bases, the J end lost 4 bases, and 16 bases lay between the germline ends. Germline V CDR1 and CDR2: LNHDA, SQIVND (reference sequence). The CDR3 is made up of 16 amino acids. CDR3 DNA sequence: TGTGCCAGTAGTATCTCTGGAACACTACTGTACAATGAGCAGTTCTTC. This translates into CASSISGTLLYNEQFF.

The J gene is TRBJ2-2, the V gene TRBV18; unclear D gene. Trimming pared 4 bases from V and 2 bases from J, leaving 14 bases between. CDR1 and CDR2 from the germline V gene are KGHSH and LQKENI. The CDR3 covers 16 residues. CDR3 sequence (DNA): TGTGCCAGCTCACAGTACAGAGCAGAAAACACCGGGGAGCTGTTTTTT. As protein: CASSQYRAENTGELFF.

The sample holds a few counts of this clone. This chain uses TRBV6-2 or TRBV6-3 with TRBJ1-1, with a possible D match to TRBD1 (5 bases). Trimming cost V 2 bases and J 3 bases, with 7 bases left between them. In germline, CDR1 is MNHEY, CDR2 SVGEGT. This CDR3 is built from 13 residues. The CDR3, as DNA: TGTGCCAGCAGTTACCAGGGTCACACTGAAGCTTTCTTT. This sequence encodes CASSYQGHTEAFF.

The CDR3 DNA reads TGTGCCAGCAGTGCCGGGACAGGGCCCCAAGAGACCCAGTACTTC. The encoded protein is CASSAGTGPQETQYF. The V gene is TRBV2, the J gene TRBJ2-5; 9 nucleotides agree with TRBD1. The CDR3 consists of 15 residues. The junction had 4 bases not matched to a gene; V was cut back by 4 bases and J by 1 base. Germline CDR1 is SNHLY and CDR2 is FYNNEI.

The V call is TRBV27, the J call TRBJ2-6, with 7 bases that match TRBD1. The CDR3 runs 17 residues. J lost 3 bases, V lost 8 bases, and 13 bases had no gene match. Germline V CDR1 and CDR2: MNHEY, SMNVEV (reference sequence). The CDR3 DNA follows: TGTGCCAGCGGGGGACAGCCCGCATCCTTTGGGGCCAACGTCCTGACTTTC. It encodes CASGGQPASFGANVLTF.

Notes on this clone: In the same sample, other DNA sequences code for this CDR3. The J gene is TRBJ1-2, the V gene TRBV27; 10 bases agree with TRBD1. V lost 3 bases, J lost 7 bases, and 5 bases stayed unmatched. The V gene's germline CDR1 is MNHEY and CDR2 SMNVEV (reference sequence). This CDR3 has 14 residues. The CDR3 spells CASSLSGTGAGYTF. CDR3 coding DNA: TGTGCCAGCAGTTTGTCCGGGACAGGGGCTGGCTACACCTTC.

The chain uses TRBV30 and TRBJ1-2, with a weak D call TRBD1 (6 bases). V shed 0 bases and J shed 4 bases, with 15 bases lying between them. CDR3 length: 15 residues. Per the germline V gene, CDR1 is GTSNPN and CDR2 is SVGIG (reference sequence). The CDR3 protein is CAWSVSGGVGYGYTF. As DNA, the CDR3 is TGTGCCTGGAGTGTATCTGGGGGCGTCGGCTATGGCTACACCTTC.

This clone was picked up one time. This chain joins TRBV19 and TRBJ1-1, with 8 nucleotides matching TRBD1. The germline V gene encodes CDR1 LNHDA and CDR2 SQIVND (reference sequence). The J segment lost 5 bases and the V segment lost 8 bases, leaving 7 bases of the junction unmatched. The CDR3 covers 13 residues. This CDR3 is CASGDRPMTEAFF. The CDR3 bases are TGTGCCAGTGGGGACAGGCCTATGACTGAAGCTTTCTTT.